The T cell receptor (beta chain) described here comes from a study of T cell repertoires in cytomegalovirus infection. The overall study: Recently identified HLA-C-restricted CMV epitopes and well-studied HLA-B-restricted CMV epitopes were used by the study. Both a matching HLA type and CMV infection were indicated by public TCR beta signatures. The study's findings and limits: In two of eight donors, the top clonotype was HLA-C-restricted CMV-specific.

This clonotype has a handful of counts. Its antigen is undetermined. Using its own MiXCR run on the reads, TCRdb lists one record per CDR3 protein. The sample lists about 830,000 distinct CDR3 sequences; 30% to 35% were seen once. The TCR comes from a human donor in good health (CMV status not recorded). Some clones in this sample may be carry-over from other donors' samples. The sample in question was cultured CD8+ T cells from PBMCs, obtained from culture after CMV antigen stimulation.

CDR3 loop: CASSQDPGGTSGADTQYF. For the CDR3, the DNA is TGCGCCAGCAGCCAAGACCCCGGGGGGACTAGCGGGGCAGATACGCAGTATTTT. The gene calls are TRBV4-1 and TRBJ2-3; TRBD2 matches at 13 bases. Per germline, CDR1 MGHRA and CDR2 YSYEKL. Germline trimming cut 0 bases from V and 4 bases from J; bases unmatched to any gene: 7. This CDR3 is built from 18 residues.